A selection of T cell receptor beta chains follows, all from one sample in a study of T cells in Graves' hyperthyroidism and ophthalmopathy. TCRdb redid the calling of the multiplex PCR reads with MiXCR, one entry per CDR3 protein. The sample lists about 180,000 distinct CDR3 sequences; about a sixth were seen once. Sequencing input: blood. All receptors derive from a woman between 50 and 59 years old with Graves' hyperthyroidism. Both conserved end residues are part of each CDR3. The D gene is left open where the match is weak. A row's size may be missing; if present it is once, few, many or a size class.

>TRBV19|many|NA|TRBJ2-2
CASSIKAGGTGELFF
TGTGCCAGTAGTATTAAAGCAGGAGGGACCGGGGAGCTGTTTTTT
>TRBV19|NA|TRBD1|TRBJ2-1
CASSGRGRNEQFF
TGTGCCAGTAGTGGCAGGGGGCGAAATGAGCAGTTCTTC
>TRBV6-1|many|NA|TRBJ2-7
CASQGQGTYEQYF
TGTGCCAGCCAAGGCCAGGGGACCTACGAGCAGTACTTC
>TRBV25-1|NA|TRBD1|TRBJ1-6
CASSARTGRWLEPLHF
TGTGCCAGCAGTGCCAGGACAGGGCGCTGGCTTGAACCCCTCCACTTT
>TRBV19|many|NA|TRBJ1-5
CASRLYGENQPQHF
TGTGCCAGTAGACTTTACGGTGAGAATCAGCCCCAGCATTTT
>TRBV24-1|many|NA|TRBJ1-5
CATSDNSNQPQHF
TGTGCCACCAGTGATAATAGCAATCAGCCCCAGCATTTT
>TRBV7-3|many|TRBD1|TRBJ2-2
CASRLGTGLAGELFF
TGTGCCAGCAGGCTCGGGACAGGGCTGGCCGGGGAGCTGTTTTTT
>TRBV20-1|many|NA|TRBJ1-2
CSARDLKGYTF
TGCAGTGCTAGAGATCTAAAGGGCTACACCTTC
>TRBV6-1|many|NA|TRBJ1-4
CASSESDGWNEKLFF
TGTGCCAGCAGTGAAAGTGACGGCTGGAATGAAAAACTGTTTTTT
>TRBV19|many|NA|TRBJ2-1
CASSIGEDNEQFF
TGTGCCAGTAGTATTGGGGAGGACAATGAGCAGTTCTTC